These 27 T cell receptor delta chains were sequenced from one sample in a study of γδ T cells in repeated Plasmodium falciparum infection. TCRdb reran clone calling via CATT on the multiplex PCR reads. Of 93,000 or so delta-chain clones listed, approximately 0.96% are singletons. Gammadelta T cells were flow-sorted from PBMC into Vgamma9/Vdelta2+ and Vdelta2-negative populations for bulk analysis. The specimen was gamma-delta T cells from blood. These receptors came from a pool of human donors (malaria-infected and uninfected, not separated).

This clone has just a few counts. Translating this DNA gives a protein that differs at residue 3 from the TCRdb one, which belongs to a much larger clone; a read error is likely, and the protein shown is this translation. J is TRDJ1 and V is TRDV1; 7 nucleotides line up with TRDD3. No J gene was available from TCRdb, and it was assigned here by a germline match of the DNA. Germline V gene sequence: CDR1 TSWWSYY, CDR2 QGS. The CDR3 is 14 residues long. CDR3 DNA sequence: TGTGCTCCTGGGGAACTGGGGTACACCGATAAACTCATCTTT. It is translated as CAPGELGYTDKLIF.

Of note for this clone: The protein that TCRdb holds for this DNA derives from a much larger clone and differs from the translated DNA at residue 14, which likely indicates a read error; the protein shown here is translated from the DNA. CDR3 region: CACEQILGAYWGRRAYTDKLIF. The CDR3 DNA sequence: TGTGCCTGTGAACAGATACTGGGAGCATATTGGGGCAGAAGGGCTTACACCGATAAACTCATCTTT. The chain joins TRDV2 to TRDJ1, with D possibly TRDD3 on 6 matching bases. Matching the DNA to germline supplied the J gene, which TCRdb does not give. Germline V lookup: CDR1 GEAIGNYY, CDR2 EKD. The V end was cut by 4 bases, the J end by 0 bases, with 35 bases between. The CDR3 has 22 residues.

This clone appeared many times. Given a far larger clone just one base away, this is likely a sequencing read error. The same CDR3 arises from other DNA sequences in this sample as well. This chain uses TRDV1 with TRDJ1; 12 positions agree with TRDD3. CDR1 is TSWWSYY and CDR2 is QGS in the germline V gene. This CDR3 comprises 18 residues. The CDR3 protein is CALGETRTGGYLSTKLIF. The CDR3 DNA sequence: TGTGCCCTTGGGGAAACTAGGACTGGGGGATACCTATCGACAAAACTCATCTTT.

Notes on this clone: The amino acid sequence in TCRdb belongs to a much larger clone and departs from this DNA's translation at residue 13, likely a sequencing read error; the sequence shown is translated from the DNA. This sequence joins TRDV2 and TRDJ1; 8 bases line up with TRDD2. The J gene was missing in TCRdb and was found by matching the end of the DNA to germline. CDR1 and CDR2 from the germline V gene are GEAIGNYY and EKD. The J segment lost 0 bases and the V segment lost 1 base, leaving 27 bases of the junction unmatched. The CDR3 has 23 residues. The CDR3 spells CACDTIRGSSYERGELHTDKLIF. CDR3 DNA: TGTGCCTGTGACACGATTCGGGGCTCTTCCTACGAGCGGGGGGAACTACACACCGATAAACTCATCTTT.

This clone was recorded a few times. The protein recorded in TCRdb matches a much larger clone and deviates from this DNA's translation at residue 6, suggesting a read error; the protein here is obtained by translating the DNA. The chain carries TRDV2 and TRDJ1; perhaps TRDD3 as D (5 bases). The germline CDR1 and CDR2 sequences are GEAIGNYY and EKD. Trimming stripped 2 bases from V and 1 base from J, with 13 bases between. CDR3 length: 15 amino acids. The CDR3 loop reads CACDIRGMGTDKLIF. CDR3 DNA sequence: TGTGCCTGTGACATTCGTGGGATGGGCACCGATAAACTCATCTTT.

In its sample, this clone was seen a few times. A far larger clone is off by one base, so a read error is likely. The chain links TRDV1 to TRDJ1, with TRDD3 identical over 10 bases. TCRdb does not report a J gene; here it was assigned by matching the DNA to germline references. CDR3 size: 21 residues. Germline CDR1 and CDR2: TSWWSYY and QGS. With V trimmed by 4 bases and J by 1 base, 21 bases remained unmatched. Written as DNA, the CDR3 is TGTGCTCTTGGGGGCCTGAGGTCCTACAAGCTACTGGGGGATGTCACCGATAAACTCATCTTT. This translates into CALGGLRSYKLLGDVTDKLIF.

The sample holds many counts of this clone. The protein TCRdb lists belongs to a much larger clone and differs from this DNA's translation at residue 9, which points to a read error; the protein shown is made from the DNA. The chain couples TRDV1 to TRDJ2; weak D call: TRDD3 (5 bases). The CDR3 is 18 amino acids. CDR1 is TSWWSYY, CDR2 QGS, per germline. The V and J ends lost 0 bases and 3 bases respectively, with 17 bases between them. The CDR3 protein is CALGELLARRDVTAQLFF. The CDR3 nucleotides read TGTGCTCTTGGGGAACTACTGGCCAGGAGGGATGTGACAGCACAACTCTTCTTT.

This clone has only a few counts. The TCRdb protein, from a much larger clone, departs from this DNA's translation at residue 5, likely by read error; the protein shown derives from the DNA. The genes are TRDV1 and TRDJ1, with a tentative D call TRDD2 (5 bases). The J gene was missing in TCRdb and was found by matching the end of the DNA to germline. Trimming took off 4 bases at V and 2 bases at J, with 23 bases between the two ends. CDR1 and CDR2 (germline): TSWWSYY, QGS. CDR3 length: 18 amino acids. The CDR3 region is CALGGMVLPRPYTDKLIF. In nucleotides, the CDR3 is TGTGCTCTTGGGGGAATGGTGCTTCCCCGACCATATACCGATAAACTCATCTTT.

The sample holds many counts of this clone. A far larger clone is off by one base, so a read error is likely. The same CDR3 can be traced to other DNA sequences in this sample. The chain recombines TRDV2 with TRDJ1, with TRDD3 identical over 10 bases. Germline CDR1 is GEAIGNYY and CDR2 is EKD. The CDR3 spans 20 residues. CDR3 sequence: CACDTNFPGDTTPYTDKLIF. CDR3 sequence (DNA): TGTGCCTGCGACACCAATTTTCCGGGGGATACGACTCCGTACACCGATAAACTCATCTTT.

This clone has ten or more counts. Other DNA sequences in the sample encode the same CDR3. The genes are TRDV1 and TRDJ1; 11 nucleotides agree with TRDD3. The junction had 5 bases not matched to a gene; V was cut back by 3 bases and J by 2 bases. Germline CDR1 and CDR2: TSWWSYY and QGS. The CDR3 runs to 16 residues. CDR3 in amino acids: CALGELNWGITDKLIF. In nucleotides, the CDR3 is TGTGCTCTTGGGGAGCTCAACTGGGGGATAACCGATAAACTCATCTTT.

This clone has at least ten counts. A read error likely explains this, since a far larger clone differs by one base. Other DNA sequences in the same sample also yield this CDR3. The V call is TRDV1, the J call TRDJ1, with TRDD3 matching over 13 bases. Because TCRdb records no J gene, it was assigned here through a match of the DNA to germline. This CDR3 spans 25 amino acids. The junction had 27 bases not matched to a gene; V was cut back by 2 bases and J by 0 bases. Germline lookup yields CDR1 TSWWSYY and CDR2 QGS. For the CDR3, the DNA is TGTGCTCTTGGGGAATTACCTTTCACGAGGACTGGGGGATACGCGCGCCGACTGTACACCGATAAACTCATCTTT. It is translated as CALGELPFTRTGGYARRLYTDKLIF.

As concerns this clone: Only one base separates this from a far larger clonotype, so it likely reflects a read error. Other DNA sequences of this sample code for an identical CDR3. The V gene is TRDV2, but the J gene lacks a call; the DNA was not used to check the table's D call, TRDD3. The CDR3 extends over 18 amino acids. In germline, CDR1 is GEAIGNYY, CDR2 EKD. Here the CDR3 DNA reads TGTGCCTGTGACACCGTCTCGGGATACGCGGGGTACACCGATAAACTCATCTTC. This codes for CACDTVSGYAGYTDKLIF.

This clone was detected a few times. TCRdb has a much larger clone's protein, which differs at residue 6 from the translation of this DNA, likely because of a read error; what is shown is the protein translated from the DNA. The chain joins TRDV2 to TRDJ2; tentatively, D is TRDD3 (5 bases). TCRdb carries no J gene annotation; the J gene was assigned here by matching the DNA with germline. The germline V and J ends were trimmed by 0 bases and 8 bases, with 15 bases remaining between them. The CDR3 covers 15 residues. Germline V lookup: CDR1 GEAIGNYY, CDR2 EKD. CDR3 in DNA: TGTGCCTGTGACACCCATAGGGGAGACCTGGCACAACTCTTCTTT. This codes for CACDTHRGDLAQLFF.

This clone came up a few times. The protein given by TCRdb reflects a much larger clone and differs at residue 10 from this DNA's translation, likely from a read error; the protein shown is the DNA's translation. The rearrangement uses TRDV1 and TRDJ1, with 7 bases matching TRDD2. TCRdb records no J gene; here it was assigned by comparing the DNA to germline. With V trimmed by 0 bases and J by 0 bases, 19 bases remained unmatched. Germline V gene lookup returns CDR1 TSWWSYY and CDR2 QGS. This CDR3 has 21 residues. CDR3 sequence reads: CALGELLPAPWSYDHTDKLIF. The CDR3, as DNA: TGTGCTCTTGGGGAACTCCTTCCTGCACCCTGGAGCTACGATCACACCGATAAACTCATCTTT.

This clone showed up just a few times. The protein in TCRdb stems from a much larger clone and differs at residue 14 from this DNA's translation, likely a read error; here the protein is translated from the DNA. This chain links TRDV1 with TRDJ1; tentatively, D is TRDD2 or TRDD3 (5 bases each). No J gene was available from TCRdb, and it was assigned here by a germline match of the DNA. CDR1 TSWWSYY and CDR2 QGS come from the germline V gene. The CDR3 spans 18 residues. V gave up 3 bases and J gave up 7 bases, with 27 bases separating them. In nucleotides, the CDR3 is TGTGCTCTTGGGGACCACCTACGTATTACTGGTACTGCCGGTAAACTCATCTTT. It yields the protein CALGDHLRITGTAGKLIF.

This clone has just a few counts. The mismatch at residue 8 between this DNA's translation and the TCRdb protein of a much larger clone likely reflects a read error; the protein shown is translated from the DNA. The chain combines TRDV1 with TRDJ4; D remains ambiguous. TCRdb records no J gene; here it was assigned by comparing the DNA to germline. There are 19 residues in the CDR3. V lost 3 bases and J 6 bases, leaving 32 bases between the germline ends. Germline V lookup: CDR1 TSWWSYY, CDR2 QGS. The CDR3 sequence: CALGDHPPKRGPGGLSLIF. In nucleotides, the CDR3 is TGTGCTCTTGGGGACCACCCCCCTAAGAGGGGTCCCGGTGGTCTGTCCCTGATCTTT.

Note on this clone: TCRdb's entry gives the protein of a much larger clone, which mismatches this DNA's translation at residue 11, likely from a read error; the protein reported here is translated from the DNA. The J gene is TRDJ1, the V gene TRDV2, with TRDD3 matching over 8 bases. The germline gives CDR1 GEAIGNYY, CDR2 EKD. This CDR3 is built from 12 residues. CDR3 sequence (DNA): TGTGCCTGTGACAGAGAGGGATACGGACTCACCTTT. Protein product: CACDREGYGLTF.

This clone was seen a handful of times. The protein held in TCRdb is that of a much larger clone and does not match this DNA's translation at residue 9, likely because of a read error; the protein shown is translated from the DNA. The CDR3 coding sequence is TGTGCTCTTGGGGAGTCACACCTCATCCGGGGGATATCGGGTAAACTCATCTTT. It yields the protein CALGESHLIRGISGKLIF. The rearrangement links TRDV1 to TRDJ1; 8 bases are a match to TRDD3. TCRdb supplies no J gene; here it was assigned by aligning the nucleotide sequence to germline. This CDR3 spans 18 amino acids. Germline CDR1 is TSWWSYY and CDR2 is QGS. Germline trimming cut 3 bases from V and 7 bases from J; bases unmatched to any gene: 19.

This clone was seen more than once but under ten times. The protein TCRdb lists belongs to a much larger clone and differs from this DNA's translation at residue 9, which points to a read error; the protein shown is made from the DNA. The chain couples TRDV2 to TRDJ1; the D call may be TRDD2 or TRDD3 (6 bases each). The J gene is not listed in TCRdb, so it was assigned here from a DNA match to germline. Germline CDR1 reads GEAIGNYY; CDR2 reads EKD. V was clipped by 2 bases and J by 4 bases, with 28 bases between them. This CDR3 comprises 19 residues. CDR3 in amino acids: CACDRLPRRIQNDDDKLIF. The CDR3 DNA reads TGTGCCTGTGACAGACTTCCTCGCAGGATACAGAACGACGACGATAAACTCATCTTT.

On this clone itself: A single base is all that separates this from a far larger clone, so a read error is likely. This sample also contains other DNA sequences that code for the same CDR3. J gene calling gave no result, while the V gene is TRDV2. CDR1 is GEAIGNYY, CDR2 EKD, per germline. The CDR3 contains 18 residues. Written as DNA, the CDR3 is TGTGCCTGTGACTCCTTACTCACACGGACACTTGACACCGATAAGCTCATCTTT. The encoded protein is CACDSLLTRTLDTDKLIF.

A word on this clone: TCRdb lists the protein of a much larger clone for this DNA, which differs at residue 7, so this is likely a read error; the protein given here is translated from the DNA itself. The chain recombines TRDV1 with TRDJ1, with TRDD3 as a possible D gene (6 bases). Germline V gene lookup returns CDR1 TSWWSYY and CDR2 QGS. The CDR3 runs 20 residues. Trimming shortened V by 4 bases and J by 1 base, and 28 bases separated the two germline ends. CDR3 coding DNA: TGTGCTCTTGGGGGGCCTATCCTTGGCTGGGGAAAATGGTGCACCGATAAACTCATCTTT. Amino acid sequence: CALGGPILGWGKWCTDKLIF.

On this clone itself: Translating this DNA gives a protein that differs at residue 10 from the TCRdb one, which belongs to a much larger clone; a read error is likely, and the protein shown is this translation. This chain links TRDV1 with TRDJ4, with 13 bases lining up with TRDD3. Assignment of the J gene here rests on matching the DNA to germline, because TCRdb gives none. J lost 3 bases, V lost 0 bases, and 22 bases had no gene match. In germline, CDR1 is TSWWSYY, CDR2 QGS. CDR3 length: 22 residues. DNA of the CDR3: TGTGCTCTTGGGGAACTATTACACCACCGCGCTGTACTGGGGGATACGCCGGGACCCCTGATCTTT. Translated, it gives CALGELLHHRAVLGDTPGPLIF.

This clone was observed at least ten times. This is likely an artifact of a read error, given a far larger clone one base away. This CDR3 is also generated by other DNA sequences in the sample. The chain links TRDV2 to TRDJ1; 9 bases match TRDD3. The J gene, missing from TCRdb, was assigned here through DNA to germline matching. Germline V lookup: CDR1 GEAIGNYY, CDR2 EKD. Trimming at V came to 7 bases and at J to 0 bases, leaving 17 bases not matched to a gene. CDR3 length equals 18 residues. CDR3 DNA: TGTGCCTGCTCTTCCTTGGGTACTGGGGGACCTTACACCGATAAACTCATCTTT. It translates to CACSSLGTGGPYTDKLIF.

This clone was seen more than once but under ten times. The protein TCRdb lists belongs to a much larger clone and differs from this DNA's translation at residue 15, which points to a read error; the protein shown is made from the DNA. This rearrangement joins TRDV2 to TRDJ1; 9 nucleotides agree with TRDD3. In the absence of a J gene in TCRdb, the DNA was matched to germline to assign it here. The V gene end was trimmed by 6 bases and the J gene end by 2 bases; junction bases not matched to a gene: 36. CDR3 length: 24 amino acids. The germline V gene has CDR1 GEAIGNYY and CDR2 EKD. CDR3 sequence reads: CACSARSLPRGYWGTGDVTDKLIF. The CDR3 DNA is TGTGCCTGTTCGGCCCGCTCCTTGCCTCGGGGTTACTGGGGGACTGGGGATGTTACCGATAAACTCATCTTT.

This clone turned up a few times. TCRdb shows a much larger clone's protein in place of this DNA's translation, and the two differ at residue 13, likely through a read error; the protein shown is translated from the DNA. This rearrangement joins TRDV1 to TRDJ1, with TRDD3 matching 10 bases. Because TCRdb records no J gene, it was assigned here through a match of the DNA to germline. Germline V gene data show CDR1 as TSWWSYY and CDR2 as QGS. The CDR3 extends over 19 amino acids. Trimming at V came to 1 base and at J to 1 base, leaving 12 bases not matched to a gene. CDR3 DNA sequence: TGTGCTCTTGGGGAACGTCACCTGGGGGATATAAGCAGCACCGATAAACTCATCTTT. Protein product: CALGERHLGDISSTDKLIF.

This clone was counted only a few times. TCRdb attributes to this sequence the protein of a much larger clone, which differs from the DNA translation at residue 11; a read error is likely, and the protein displayed is translated from the DNA. The CDR3: CALGERQTPGILLHTDKLIF. CDR3 DNA sequence: TGTGCTCTTGGGGAAAGACAAACCCCAGGAATACTTCTCCACACCGATAAACTCATCTTT. J is TRDJ1 and V is TRDV1; D not resolved. TCRdb gives no J gene; it was assigned here by matching the DNA to germline. Germline V gene sequence: CDR1 TSWWSYY, CDR2 QGS. This CDR3 region has 20 residues. Trimming removed 2 bases from V and 0 bases from J, with 25 bases in between.

This clone was detected only a few times. It differs at one base from a far larger clone, so likely a read error. Different DNA sequences within this sample yield the same CDR3. The chain is built from TRDV2 and TRDJ1; 10 bases are shared with TRDD3. Since TCRdb gives no J gene, matching the DNA to germline was used here to assign it. The germline CDR1 and CDR2 sequences are GEAIGNYY and EKD. This CDR3 has 17 residues. CDR3 DNA: TGTGCCTGTGACACTATTACTGGGGGATTTAACACCGACAAACTCATCTTT. It specifies CACDTITGGFNTDKLIF.